The rows below give T cell receptor beta chains drawn from one sample of a study of T cell responses to AZD1222 COVID-19 vaccine. Profiled with immunoSEQ multiplex PCR; TCRdb holds only in-frame clones, not every one. This sample yields over 150,000 clones, of which roughly 93% are seen a single time; around 0.93% belongs to the top ten. The specimen was peripheral blood, collected 28 days after the second dose of the MenACWY control vaccine. These receptors all stem from an adult who received the MenACWY meningococcal vaccine as a control. The CDR3 runs from the conserved cysteine through the conserved F or W.

v_gene,j_gene,CDR3aa
TRBV5-4,TRBJ2-6,CASSFGRVGTSGANVLTF
TRBV7-3,TRBJ1-1,CASSSAANTEAFF
TRBV19,TRBJ1-2,CASSPQGANYGYTF
TRBV7-9,TRBJ1-2,CASSPARGDFYGYTF
TRBV5-5,TRBJ1-4,CASSRTGRLNEKLFF
TRBV5-1,TRBJ2-7,CASSGGYSGGANEQYF
TRBV28,TRBJ2-3,CASSFYTDTQYF
TRBV7-2,TRBJ1-3,CASSLDFSGNTIYF
TRBV4-1,TRBJ1-4,CASSQDGTGGEKLFF
TRBV6-5,TRBJ2-5,CASSYRETQYF
TRBV27,TRBJ1-5,CASSLDRTLGNQPQHF
TRBV7-9,TRBJ2-1,CASSLAGGGSSYNEQFF
TRBV19,TRBJ1-3,CASSIKVSTENTGNTIYF
TRBV27,TRBJ1-2,CASRTGALSFYGYTF
TRBV6-5,TRBJ2-1,CASSPASGAYNEQFF
TRBV12-3/TRBV12-4,TRBJ1-1,CASSSEGFEAFF
TRBV5-8,TRBJ2-3,CASSSTGYTQYF
TRBV15,TRBJ1-1,CATSRGTGLKISPEAFF
TRBV25-1,TRBJ1-6,CASSDTDSPLHF
TRBV2,TRBJ1-2,CASSESPGHPYGYTF
TRBV18,TRBJ1-2,CASSRDRGLRDYGYTF
TRBV7-2,TRBJ2-5,CASSQFEAAETQYF
TRBV2,TRBJ1-5,CASSDLRNQPQHF
TRBV4-2,TRBJ1-4,CASSQELTGPNEKLFF
TRBV6-2/TRBV6-3,TRBJ2-3,CASSDLLAFADTQYF
TRBV3-1/TRBV3-2,TRBJ2-2,CASSQGIAQVTGELFF
TRBV3-1/TRBV3-2,TRBJ1-5,CASSQGTLSQPQHF
TRBV30,TRBJ2-7,CAWSVPTTTGDEQYF
TRBV23-1,TRBJ2-3,CASSQSASGGADTQYF
TRBV21-1,TRBJ2-4,CASSKGRASEQYLAKNIQYF
TRBV10-3,TRBJ1-2,CAISPSDRVDGYTF
TRBV28,TRBJ1-2,CASRGGNYGYTF